This T cell receptor (beta chain) was sequenced during a study of spatial heterogeneity in lung cancer. Study-level points and caveats: Expanded tumor TCRs that were ubiquitous appeared in blood more at resection than follow-up.

Ten or more counts support this clonotype. Its antigen is not known. The time point here: sample taken at primary tumor resection. The authors sequenced whole RNA from tumor, nontumor lung or frozen PBMC without sorting. Trimming removed 4 bases from V and 0 bases from J, with 4 bases in between. The germline CDR1 and CDR2 sequences are SNHLY and FYNNEI. This CDR3 is 13 amino acids long. A unique molecular identifier was attached to every TCR cDNA molecule. TCRdb called the 5' RACE reads again in MiXCR, with one record for every CDR3 protein. In the table there are around 26,000 distinct CDR3 sequences, roughly 6.9% of which are singletons.

Sequencing was performed on PBMCs, taken at surgery. The TCR comes from a male donor with early-stage non-small cell lung cancer. This rearrangement joins TRBV2 to TRBJ1-3, with unresolved D. This CDR3 is CASSGNSGNTIYF. CDR3 bases: TGTGCCAGCAGTGGCAACTCTGGAAACACCATATATTTT.